Shown below are 30 T cell receptor beta chains from a single sample sequenced in a study of PD-1 blockade in mismatch repair-deficient tumors. Some clones are missing from TCRdb's copy, which holds only in-frame ones; the method was immunoSEQ multiplex PCR. The sample holds fewer than 100,000 clones, about 84% seen once. The sequences come from peripheral blood, collected 12 weeks after starting pembrolizumab. The receptors here all came from an adult with mismatch repair-deficient cancer.

The chain has TRBV27 and TRBJ1-1, with D tentatively TRBD1 (6 bases). Germline V gene data show CDR1 as MNHEY and CDR2 as SMNVEV (reference sequence). The CDR3 sequence is 14 residues long. Trimming took off 7 bases at V and 2 bases at J, with 14 bases between the two ends. CDR3 in amino acids: CASIPTGVNTEAFF. The CDR3 DNA reads as TGTGCCAGCATACCGACAGGAGTAAACACTGAAGCTTTCTTT.

The CDR3 protein is CASSFGTGELFF. The CDR3, as DNA: TGTGCCAGCAGCTTTGGCACCGGGGAGCTGTTTTTT. The chain has TRBV7-3 and TRBJ2-2; D unclear. The CDR3 spans 12 residues. The germline V gene has CDR1 SGHTA and CDR2 FQGTGA. V was clipped by 3 bases and J by 4 bases, with 3 bases between them.

V is TRBV6-1 and J is TRBJ1-1, with D hard to call. Between the trimmed V and J ends, which lost 7 bases and 0 bases, there was a span of 9 bases. CDR3 length: 13 amino acids. Germline V gives CDR1 MNHNS, CDR2 SASEGT. The CDR3 here is CASMIGLNTEAFF. Written as DNA, the CDR3 is TGTGCCAGCATGATAGGGTTGAACACTGAAGCTTTCTTT.

The genes are TRBV7-2 and TRBJ1-2; D might be TRBD1 (5 bases). Germline CDR1 is SGHTA and CDR2 is FQGNSA. Trimming shortened V by 3 bases and J by 6 bases, and 23 bases separated the two germline ends. The length of the CDR3 is 17 residues. CDR3 bases: TGTGCCAGCAGCTTCCAAAGACAGAACCCACGAATCCATGGCTACACCTTC. Encoded protein: CASSFQRQNPRIHGYTF. Full variable domain (missing parts from reference TRBV7-2 and TRBJ1-2): GAGVSQSPSNKVTEKGKDVELRCDPISGHTALYWYRQSLGQGLEFLIYFQGNSAPDKSGLPSDRFSAERTGGSVSTLTIQRTQQEDSAVYLCASSFQRQNPRIHGYTFGSGTRLTVV.

The sample holds one count of this clone. The rearrangement uses TRBV5-4 and TRBJ2-1, with a possible D match to TRBD2 (6 bases). The CDR3 extends over 15 amino acids. Germline V CDR1 and CDR2: SGHNT, YYREEE (reference sequence). The ends were cut back, 0 bases at V and 8 bases at J, with 15 bases in the middle. The CDR3 DNA reads TGTGCCAGCAGCTTGGAGGGACTTGCGGCCCATGAGCAGTTCTTC. Its translation: CASSLEGLAAHEQFF.

CDR3 nucleotide sequence: TGTGCCAGCAGTTGGACTCGAAGCACCATCACAGATACGCAGTATTTT. Its protein product is CASSWTRSTITDTQYF. V and J are TRBV6-5 and TRBJ2-3; maybe TRBD2 (5 bases). Trimming left V 4 bases short and J 2 bases short, with 16 bases between. CDR1 and CDR2 from the germline V gene are MNHEY and SVGAGI. The CDR3 is made up of 16 amino acids.

This chain links TRBV10-3 with TRBJ1-1; D is unclear. Trimming took off 6 bases at V and 1 base at J, with 9 bases between the two ends. The germline V gene encodes CDR1 ENHRY and CDR2 SYGVKD. The length of the CDR3 is 13 residues. This CDR3 reads CAISPGPNTEAFF. The CDR3, as DNA: TGTGCCATCAGCCCAGGCCCGAACACTGAAGCTTTCTTT.

The CDR3 sequence: CAWSRGTAYEQYF. The CDR3 region has the DNA TGTGCCTGGAGCCGAGGGACAGCCTACGAGCAGTACTTC. The chain links TRBV30 to TRBJ2-7; the match to TRBD1 covers 7 bases. CDR3 length: 13 amino acids. With V trimmed by 3 bases and J by 2 bases, 4 bases remained unmatched. Germline lookup yields CDR1 GTSNPN and CDR2 SVGIG (reference sequence).

The V gene is TRBV2, the J gene TRBJ2-2, with unresolved D. V lost 4 bases and J lost 1, with 7 bases in between. The germline CDR1 and CDR2 sequences are SNHLY and FYNNEI. The length of the CDR3 is 14 residues. CDR3 bases: TGTGCCAGCAGTGTTTTAAAGAACACCGGGGAGCTGTTTTTT. This codes for CASSVLKNTGELFF.

This clone has just a few counts. The chain links TRBV11-3 to TRBJ2-3; weak D call: TRBD1 (6 bases). The germline V gene has CDR1 SGHNT and CDR2 YENEEA. V was shortened by 4 bases and J by 5 bases, with 16 bases between the two germline ends. There are 15 residues in the CDR3. The chain's CDR3 is CASSSGQGIGDTQYF. The CDR3 DNA reads as TGTGCCAGCAGCTCCGGCCAGGGGATTGGAGATACGCAGTATTTT.

The chain combines TRBV6-5 with TRBJ1-2; 7 positions match TRBD1. Germline assignment: CDR1 MNHEY and CDR2 SVGAGI. Trimming took 4 bases from V and 8 from J; bases not matched to a gene: 10. The CDR3 is 14 residues long. The DNA for the CDR3 is TGTGCCAGCAGTTTTGACAGGGAACCCTTCGGCTACACCTTC. As protein: CASSFDREPFGYTF.

This clone has more than one count but fewer than ten. The chain recombines TRBV11-2 with TRBJ2-1; D call uncertain. CDR3 size: 15 residues. Trimming pared 1 base from V and 2 bases from J, leaving 9 bases between. Germline lookup yields CDR1 SGHAT and CDR2 FQNNGV. CDR3 in amino acids: CASSLVGGTYNEQFF. The CDR3 bases are TGTGCCAGCAGCTTAGTGGGTGGAACCTACAATGAGCAGTTCTTC.

In the case of this clone: Other DNA sequences from this sample encode an identical CDR3 as well. V is TRBV11-2 and J is TRBJ2-3; D remains ambiguous. The germline gives CDR1 SGHAT, CDR2 FQNNGV. This CDR3 is 12 amino acids long. Trimming left V 3 bases short and J 5 bases short, with 6 bases between. The CDR3 DNA is TGTGCCAGCAGCTTGGGCGGAGATACGCAGTATTTT. Translated: CASSLGGDTQYF.

J is TRBJ2-2 and V is TRBV2; D is perhaps TRBD1 or TRBD2 (6 bases each). V gave up 6 bases and J gave up 4 bases, with 21 bases separating them. This CDR3 is built from 17 residues. The germline V gene has CDR1 SNHLY and CDR2 FYNNEI. The CDR3 DNA sequence: TGTGCCAGCAGCCTCACCCCCGCAGGAGGGGGCACCGGGGAGCTGTTTTTT. Its translation is CASSLTPAGGGTGELFF.

The chain uses TRBV6-6 and TRBJ2-7; tentative D call: TRBD2 (6 bases). Germline-derived CDR1 and CDR2 are MNHNY and SVGAGI (reference sequence). The CDR3 totals 14 residues. V shed 10 bases and J shed 3 bases, with 19 bases lying between them. CDR3 residues: CATMVPGVVYEQYF. In DNA, the CDR3 is TGTGCCACCATGGTTCCGGGGGTTGTCTACGAGCAGTACTTC.

This chain joins TRBV11-2 and TRBJ2-7; D is perhaps TRBD2 (6 bases). The CDR3 is 12 amino acids. The V gene lost 3 bases and the J gene lost 4 bases, with 7 bases spanning the gap. CDR1 SGHAT and CDR2 FQNNGV come from the germline V gene. The CDR3 sequence: CASSFGLYEQYF. As DNA, the CDR3 is TGTGCCAGCAGCTTCGGACTATACGAGCAGTACTTC.

The chain combines TRBV6-7 with TRBJ2-3, with 8 bases fitting TRBD2. TRBV6-7 is known as an ORF, though its function is uncertain. The CDR3 extends over 19 amino acids. After removal of 5 bases from V and 4 bases from J, the junction contained 20 bases not matched to a gene. The CDR3 is CASSLFPREGSVAADTQYF. The CDR3 nucleotides are TGTGCCAGCAGTCTCTTCCCCCGGGAGGGGAGTGTAGCCGCAGATACGCAGTATTTT.

The chain uses TRBV19 and TRBJ2-1, with TRBD2 matching 14 bases. Germline lookup yields CDR1 LNHDA and CDR2 SQIVND (reference sequence). The ends lost 2 bases at V and 8 bases at J; junction bases unmatched: 11. The CDR3 totals 18 residues. Here the CDR3 reads CASSIRGLAGDMRDEQFF. As DNA, the CDR3 is TGTGCCAGTAGTATAAGGGGACTAGCGGGGGATATGCGGGATGAGCAGTTCTTC.

There are many counts of this clone. The J gene is TRBJ1-5, the V gene TRBV6-1; 7 positions match TRBD1. From germline, CDR1 is MNHNS and CDR2 SASEGT. The CDR3 length is 16 residues. With 1 base clipped from V and 2 bases from J, the junction kept 5 bases outside the gene matches. In nucleotides, the CDR3 is TGTGCCAGCAGTGAAGGACAGGGTCGTGGCAATCAGCCCCAGCATTTT. Translating it yields CASSEGQGRGNQPQHF.

The chain employs TRBV9 and TRBJ2-3, with a possible D match to TRBD1 (6 bases). Trimming pared 0 bases from V and 2 bases from J, leaving 7 bases between. The germline CDR1 and CDR2 sequences are SGDLS and YYNGEE. The CDR3 runs to 14 residues. The CDR3 loop is CASSVGGHTDTQYF. CDR3 bases: TGTGCCAGCAGCGTAGGGGGGCACACAGATACGCAGTATTTT.

The chain combines TRBV5-5 with TRBJ2-7; 13 nucleotides match TRBD2. Germline assignment: CDR1 SGHKS and CDR2 YYEKEE (reference sequence). This CDR3 is built from 19 residues. Trimming at V came to 3 bases and at J to 0 bases, leaving 12 bases not matched to a gene. CDR3 region: CASSSKGLAGLTHSYEQYF. The DNA of the CDR3 is TGTGCCAGCAGCTCAAAGGGACTAGCGGGACTGACCCACTCCTACGAGCAGTACTTC.

V gene TRBV7-9 combines with J gene TRBJ1-3; the match to TRBD1 covers 10 bases. Germline V gives CDR1 SEHNR, CDR2 FQNEAQ (reference sequence). CDR3 length equals 16 residues. V was pared by 5 bases and J by 3 bases, with 7 bases of the junction left unmatched. The CDR3 nucleotides are TGTGCCAGCAGCACCATGGGACAGGGGATTGGAAACACCATATATTTT. Encoded protein: CASSTMGQGIGNTIYF. Combining the CDR3 with reference TRBV7-9 and TRBJ1-3 gives the whole variable domain DTGVSQNPRHKITKRGQNVTFRCDPISEHNRLYWYRQTLGQGPEFLTYFQNEAQLEKSRLLSDRFSAERPKGSFSTLEIQRTEQGDSAMYLCASSTMGQGIGNTIYFGEGSWLTVV.

The genes are TRBV20-1 and TRBJ1-1; no clear D. This CDR3 comprises 10 residues. V shed 4 bases and J shed 0 bases, with 0 bases lying between them. In germline, CDR1 is DFQATT, CDR2 SNEGSKA (reference sequence). In nucleotides, the CDR3 is TGCAGTGCTATGAACACTGAAGCTTTCTTT. Protein: CSAMNTEAFF.

In this sample, this clone turned up once. The V and J genes are TRBV5-1 and TRBJ1-1; D perhaps matches TRBD1 (5 bases). V was clipped by 1 base and J by 4 bases, with 11 bases between them. The CDR3 totals 14 residues. CDR1 SGHRS and CDR2 YFSETQ come from the germline V gene. CDR3 region: CASSLRGVGTEAFF. The CDR3 DNA sequence: TGCGCCAGCAGCTTGCGAGGGGTAGGCACTGAAGCTTTCTTT.

The chain combines TRBV11-2 with TRBJ2-3; no reliable D call. The ends were cut back, 5 bases at V and 4 bases at J, with 7 bases in the middle. CDR3 length: 12 residues. Germline V gene data show CDR1 as SGHAT and CDR2 as FQNNGV. The CDR3 is CASSPAADTQYF. CDR3 coding DNA: TGTGCCAGCAGCCCGGCGGCAGATACGCAGTATTTT.

The rearrangement links TRBV2 to TRBJ2-3; D is unresolved. The CDR3 sequence is 14 residues long. Trimming stripped 10 bases from V and 0 bases from J, with 14 bases between. Per the germline V gene, CDR1 is SNHLY and CDR2 is FYNNEI. The CDR3 here is CATRTGPSTDTQYF. In DNA form, the CDR3 reads TGTGCCACCCGAACCGGGCCCAGCACAGATACGCAGTATTTT.

The rearrangement links TRBV5-1 to TRBJ2-7; TRBD1 or TRBD2 may be the D gene (5 bases each). V lost 2 bases to trimming and J lost 4 bases, with 13 bases between them. The germline V gene encodes CDR1 SGHRS and CDR2 YFSETQ. The CDR3 totals 14 residues. CDR3 protein: CASSFRDPKYEQYF. In DNA form, the CDR3 reads TGCGCCAGCAGCTTCCGGGACCCTAAGTACGAGCAGTACTTC.

The V call is TRBV7-9, the J call TRBJ1-3; 11 nucleotides agree with TRBD1. Losses at the gene ends were 5 bases for V and 2 bases for J; bases not matched to a gene: 2. CDR1 SEHNR and CDR2 FQNEAQ come from the germline V gene (reference sequence). The CDR3 loop spans 15 amino acids. This chain's CDR3 is CASSEGQGAGNTIYF. The CDR3, as DNA: TGTGCCAGCAGCGAGGGACAGGGGGCTGGAAACACCATATATTTT.

V and J are TRBV4-1 and TRBJ2-1, with TRBD2 matching 7 bases. This CDR3 has 14 amino acids. Germline loops: CDR1 MGHRA, CDR2 YSYEKL. J was trimmed by 9 bases and V by 1 base; bases with no gene match: 6. The CDR3 reads CASSQAGGQVEQFF. In DNA form, the CDR3 reads TGCGCCAGCAGCCAAGCGGGAGGCCAGGTTGAGCAGTTCTTC.

J is TRBJ1-2 and V is TRBV5-4; D unclear. V lost 0 bases, J lost 8 bases, and 11 bases lay in between. CDR3 size: 13 residues. Germline V gives CDR1 SGHNT, CDR2 YYREEE (reference sequence). CDR3 nucleotides: TGTGCCAGCAGCTTGGCGTGGACTCTCGGCTACACCTTC. The encoded protein is CASSLAWTLGYTF.